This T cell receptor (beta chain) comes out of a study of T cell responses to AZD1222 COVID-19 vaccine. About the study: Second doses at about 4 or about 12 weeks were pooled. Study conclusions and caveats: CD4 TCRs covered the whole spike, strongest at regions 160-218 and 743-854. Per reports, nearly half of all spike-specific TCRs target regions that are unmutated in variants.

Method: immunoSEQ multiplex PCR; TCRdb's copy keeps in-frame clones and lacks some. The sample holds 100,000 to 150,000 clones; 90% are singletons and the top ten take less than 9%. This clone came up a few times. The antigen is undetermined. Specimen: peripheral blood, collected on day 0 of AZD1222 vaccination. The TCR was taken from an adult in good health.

This CDR3 reads CASSLSNRLGGKLFF. In DNA, the CDR3 is TGTGCCAGCAGTTTATCCAACAGGTTAGGAGGAAAACTGTTTTTT. J is TRBJ1-4 and V is TRBV27; the D gene is possibly TRBD1 (5 bases). V was cut by 0 bases and J by 10 bases, with 15 bases left in between. Germline V lookup: CDR1 MNHEY, CDR2 SMNVEV (reference sequence). The CDR3 has 15 amino acids.